The rows below give T cell receptor beta chains drawn from one sample of a study of T cells in Graves' hyperthyroidism and ophthalmopathy. One entry per CDR3 protein results from TCRdb running MiXCR on the multiplex PCR reads. The sample has under 800,000 distinct CDR3 sequences, 11% to 15% seen once; the top ten hold roughly a tenth. The sequencing input was blood. These TCRs come from a woman between 18 and 30 years old with Graves' hyperthyroidism. The conserved cysteine and the conserved F or W are not part of the CDR3 here. The D gene is left open where the match is weak. Clone size is not always given. Where it is, it says once, few, many or a class for expanded clones.

CDR3 | V | size | J | D
SARSRGGDYGYT | TRBV20-1 | many | TRBJ1-2 | .
SVALDRGTDTQY | TRBV29-1 | few | TRBJ2-3 | .
ATSAQGRTEAF | TRBV24-1 | . | TRBJ1-1 | .
ASSYSSLAGVWNEQF | TRBV6-5 | many | TRBJ2-1 | TRBD2
SARGSINQPQH | TRBV20-1 | many | TRBJ1-5 | .
ASSVRWTGGRDGYT | TRBV12-3/TRBV12-4 | . | TRBJ1-2 | TRBD1
ASAPPGERTRTDTQY | TRBV28 | many | TRBJ2-3 | .
ASSLALWKGRGTDTQY | TRBV7-9 | many | TRBJ2-3 | .
ASTSDRNLQETQY | TRBV7-9 | . | TRBJ2-5 | .
ASSYLESSYNEQF | TRBV6-2/TRBV6-3 | many | TRBJ2-1 | .